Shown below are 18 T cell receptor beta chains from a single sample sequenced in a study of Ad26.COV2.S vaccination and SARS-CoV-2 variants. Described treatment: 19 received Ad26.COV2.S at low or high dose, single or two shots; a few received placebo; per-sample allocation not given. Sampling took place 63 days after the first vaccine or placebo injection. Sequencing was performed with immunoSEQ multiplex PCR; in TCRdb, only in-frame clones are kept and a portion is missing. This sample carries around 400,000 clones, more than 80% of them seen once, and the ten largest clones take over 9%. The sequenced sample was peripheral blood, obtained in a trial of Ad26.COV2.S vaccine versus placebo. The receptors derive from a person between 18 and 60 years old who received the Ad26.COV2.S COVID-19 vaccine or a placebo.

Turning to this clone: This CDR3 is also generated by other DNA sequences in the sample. CDR3 coding DNA: TGTGCCAGCTCACCACGGGTGAACACTGAAGCTTTCTTT. Translating gives CASSPRVNTEAFF. This chain connects TRBV18 to TRBJ1-1; no definite D call. Germline assignment: CDR1 KGHSH and CDR2 LQKENI. This CDR3 has 13 amino acids. V shed 1 base and J shed 0 bases, with 3 bases lying between them.

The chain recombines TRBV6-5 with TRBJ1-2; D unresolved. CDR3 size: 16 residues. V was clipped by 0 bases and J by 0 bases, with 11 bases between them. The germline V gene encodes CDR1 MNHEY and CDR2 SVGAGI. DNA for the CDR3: TGTGCCAGCAGTTACTCTGGGCAGGCAGCTAACTATGGCTACACCTTC. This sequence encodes CASSYSGQAANYGYTF.

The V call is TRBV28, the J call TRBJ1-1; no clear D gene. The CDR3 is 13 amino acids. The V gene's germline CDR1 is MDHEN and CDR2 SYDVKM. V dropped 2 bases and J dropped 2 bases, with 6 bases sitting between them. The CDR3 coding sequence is TGTGCCAGCAGTTTAAAGAGTAACACTGAAGCTTTCTTT. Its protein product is CASSLKSNTEAFF.

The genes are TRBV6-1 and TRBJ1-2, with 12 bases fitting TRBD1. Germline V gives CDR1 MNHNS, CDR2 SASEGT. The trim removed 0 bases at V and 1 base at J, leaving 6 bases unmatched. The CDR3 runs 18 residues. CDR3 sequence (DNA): TGTGCCAGCAGTGAAGCTGGGGGGACAGGGGGCTTTAACTATGGCTACACCTTC. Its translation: CASSEAGGTGGFNYGYTF.

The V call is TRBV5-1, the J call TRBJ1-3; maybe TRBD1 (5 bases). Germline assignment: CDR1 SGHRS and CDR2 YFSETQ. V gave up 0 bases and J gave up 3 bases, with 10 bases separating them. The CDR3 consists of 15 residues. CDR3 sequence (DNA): TGCGCCAGCAGCTTGGGGCCTGGGGGTGGAAACACCATATATTTT. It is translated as CASSLGPGGGNTIYF.

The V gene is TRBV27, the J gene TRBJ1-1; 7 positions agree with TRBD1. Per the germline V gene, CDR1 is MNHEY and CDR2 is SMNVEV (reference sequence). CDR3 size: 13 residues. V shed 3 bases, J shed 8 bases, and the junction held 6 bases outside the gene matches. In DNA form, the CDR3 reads TGTGCCAGCAGTTTCTTAACACAGGGGGAAGCTTTCTTT. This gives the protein CASSFLTQGEAFF.

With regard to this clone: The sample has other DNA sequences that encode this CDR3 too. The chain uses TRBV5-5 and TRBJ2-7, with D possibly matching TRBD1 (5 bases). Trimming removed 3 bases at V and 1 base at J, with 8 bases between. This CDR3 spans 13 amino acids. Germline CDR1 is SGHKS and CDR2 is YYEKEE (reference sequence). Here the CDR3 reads CASSSTGSYEQYF. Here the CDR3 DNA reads TGTGCCAGCAGCTCCACAGGATCCTACGAGCAGTACTTC.

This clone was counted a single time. This CDR3 reads CASSGAGANTGELFF. DNA of the CDR3: TGTGCCAGCAGTGGAGCGGGAGCGAACACCGGGGAGCTGTTTTTT. The rearrangement links TRBV28 to TRBJ2-2; 8 bases line up with TRBD2. This CDR3 region has 15 residues. V trimming: 5 bases; J trimming: 0 bases; junction bases outside the gene matches: 2. The germline V gene encodes CDR1 MDHEN and CDR2 SYDVKM.

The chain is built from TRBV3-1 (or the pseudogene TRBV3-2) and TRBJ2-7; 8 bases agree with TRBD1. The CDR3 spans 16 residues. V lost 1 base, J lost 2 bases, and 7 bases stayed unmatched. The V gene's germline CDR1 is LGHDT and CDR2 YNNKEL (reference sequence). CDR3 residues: CASSQARTGMTYEQYF. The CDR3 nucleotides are TGTGCCAGCAGCCAAGCCCGGACAGGGATGACCTACGAGCAGTACTTC.

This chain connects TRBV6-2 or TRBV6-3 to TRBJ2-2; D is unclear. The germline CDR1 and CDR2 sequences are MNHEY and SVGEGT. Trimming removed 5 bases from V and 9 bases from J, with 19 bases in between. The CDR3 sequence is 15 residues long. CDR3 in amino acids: CASSPYMSEKRELFF. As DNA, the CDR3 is TGTGCCAGCAGTCCGTATATGTCTGAAAAACGGGAGCTGTTTTTT.

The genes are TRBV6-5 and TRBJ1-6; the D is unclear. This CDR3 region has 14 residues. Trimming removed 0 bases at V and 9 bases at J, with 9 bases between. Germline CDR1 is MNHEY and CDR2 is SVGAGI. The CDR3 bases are TGTGCCAGCAGTTACTCGTTCGAGGGTTCACCCCTCCACTTT. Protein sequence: CASSYSFEGSPLHF.

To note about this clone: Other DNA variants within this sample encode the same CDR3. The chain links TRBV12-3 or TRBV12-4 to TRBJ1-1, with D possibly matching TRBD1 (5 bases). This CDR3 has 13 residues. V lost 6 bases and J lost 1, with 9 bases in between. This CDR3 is CASSPQENTEAFF. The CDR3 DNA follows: TGTGCCAGCAGCCCACAGGAGAACACTGAAGCTTTCTTT.

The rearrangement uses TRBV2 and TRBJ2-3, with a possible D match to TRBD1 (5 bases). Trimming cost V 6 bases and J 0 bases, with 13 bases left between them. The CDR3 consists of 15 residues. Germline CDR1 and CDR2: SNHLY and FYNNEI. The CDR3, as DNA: TGTGCCAGCAGGACAGTAATTTCTAGCACAGATACGCAGTATTTT. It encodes CASRTVISSTDTQYF.

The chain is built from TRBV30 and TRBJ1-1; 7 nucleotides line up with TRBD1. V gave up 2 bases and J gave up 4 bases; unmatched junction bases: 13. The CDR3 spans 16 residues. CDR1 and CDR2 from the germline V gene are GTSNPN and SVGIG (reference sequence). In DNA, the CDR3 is TGTGCCTGGAGTCCAGGTTTAGGAGGGGGCCGCACTGAAGCTTTCTTT. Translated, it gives CAWSPGLGGGRTEAFF. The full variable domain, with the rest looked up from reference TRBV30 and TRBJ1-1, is SQTIHQWPATLVQPVGSPLSLECTVEGTSNPNLYWYRQAAGRGLQLLFYSVGIGQISSEVPQNLSASRPQDRQFILSSKKLLLSDSGFYLCAWSPGLGGGRTEAFFGQGTRLTVV.

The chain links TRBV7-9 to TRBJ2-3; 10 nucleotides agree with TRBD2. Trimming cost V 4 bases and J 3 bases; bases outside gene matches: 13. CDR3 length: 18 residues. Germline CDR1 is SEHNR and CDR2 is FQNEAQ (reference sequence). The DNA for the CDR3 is TGTGCCAGCAGCTCCTTAGCGGGAGGTGGGTCCACGACAGATACGCAGTATTTT. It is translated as CASSSLAGGGSTTDTQYF.

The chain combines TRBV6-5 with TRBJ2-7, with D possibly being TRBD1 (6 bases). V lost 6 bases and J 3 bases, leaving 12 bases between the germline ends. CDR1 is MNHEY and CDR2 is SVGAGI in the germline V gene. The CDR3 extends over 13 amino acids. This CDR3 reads CASRVGQLYEQYF. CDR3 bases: TGTGCCAGCAGAGTCGGACAGCTCTACGAGCAGTACTTC.

CDR3 region: CASTQLGRVSTGELFF. The CDR3 DNA sequence: TGCGCCAGCACCCAATTGGGGCGGGTATCCACCGGGGAGCTGTTTTTT. The chain recombines TRBV5-1 with TRBJ2-2; D may be TRBD1 or TRBD2 (5 bases each). The ends were cut back, 6 bases at V and 4 bases at J, with 19 bases in the middle. Germline loops: CDR1 SGHRS, CDR2 YFSETQ. CDR3 length: 16 residues.

In nucleotides, the CDR3 is TGTGCCTGGAGTGTATCCGGGTTCTATGGCTACACCTTC. Protein: CAWSVSGFYGYTF. This sequence joins TRBV30 and TRBJ1-2; no firm D call. This CDR3 comprises 13 residues. V lost 0 bases to trimming and J lost 4 bases, with 9 bases between them. Germline V gene sequence: CDR1 GTSNPN, CDR2 SVGIG (reference sequence).